The 27 T cell receptor beta chains below were found in one sample sequenced in a study of blood T cell repertoires in COVID-19. Repertoires were generated with immunoSEQ multiplex PCR, while TCRdb's copy carries only in-frame clones and drops some. The sample has 200,000 to 250,000 clones; roughly 84% are singletons. Sequenced input: PBMCs or T cells enriched from blood (not recorded which). All receptors derive from a woman in her thirties or forties who had recovered from COVID-19.

CDR3 loop: CAISEDVSGFSEQYF. The CDR3 DNA reads as TGTGCCATCAGTGAGGATGTTAGCGGGTTCTCCGAGCAGTACTTC. This chain links TRBV10-3 with TRBJ2-7; 7 bases are shared with TRBD2. This CDR3 spans 15 amino acids. Germline CDR1 and CDR2: ENHRY and SYGVKD. Germline trimming cut 2 bases from V and 6 bases from J; bases unmatched to any gene: 10.

The chain recombines TRBV19 with TRBJ2-3, with 13 bases identical to TRBD2. V was pared by 5 bases and J by 6 bases, with 8 bases of the junction left unmatched. CDR1 is LNHDA, CDR2 SQIVND, per germline (reference sequence). The CDR3 loop spans 16 amino acids. The CDR3 nucleotides read TGTGCCAGTAGTCCTGGACTAGCGGGAGTGTCGGATACGCAGTATTTT. Protein product: CASSPGLAGVSDTQYF.

The rearrangement joins TRBV21-1 to TRBJ2-5; the table assigns TRBD2, which was not confirmed against the DNA. TRBV21-1 is designated a pseudogene. The CDR3 sequence is 15 residues long. The CDR3 coding sequence is TGTGCCAGCAGCAACAAAGAGGGTGTACAAGAGACCCAGTACTTC. It encodes CASSNKEGVQETQYF.

There are a few counts of this clone. The chain joins TRBV6-5 to TRBJ2-1; 11 bases are shared with TRBD2. V trimming: 4 bases; J trimming: 0 bases; junction bases outside the gene matches: 2. Per germline, CDR1 MNHEY and CDR2 SVGAGI. The CDR3 totals 16 residues. Here the CDR3 reads CASSSLAGVSYNEQFF. CDR3 bases: TGTGCCAGCAGTTCACTAGCGGGAGTCTCCTACAATGAGCAGTTCTTC.

The rearrangement uses TRBV5-1 and TRBJ2-1; the D is unclear. Germline values: CDR1 SGHRS, CDR2 YFSETQ. The CDR3 totals 14 residues. Trimming pared 3 bases from V and 5 bases from J, leaving 12 bases between. This chain's CDR3 is CASSSRVANNEQFF. As DNA, the CDR3 is TGCGCCAGCAGCTCCCGGGTGGCCAACAATGAGCAGTTCTTC.

The chain recombines TRBV7-9 with TRBJ1-1; D possibly corresponds to TRBD1 (6 bases). This CDR3 contains 14 residues. V lost 2 bases, J lost 4 bases, and 11 bases lay in between. Germline V lookup: CDR1 SEHNR, CDR2 FQNEAQ (reference sequence). CDR3 sequence: CASSLLQGSTEAFF. The CDR3 region has the DNA TGTGCCAGCAGCTTACTACAGGGTAGCACTGAAGCTTTCTTT.

The V and J genes are TRBV24-1 and TRBJ2-6, with 9 bases that match TRBD1. V was clipped by 10 bases and J by 2 bases; unmatched bases: 11. CDR3 length: 17 amino acids. CDR1 and CDR2 (germline): KGHDR, SFDVKD. The CDR3 here is CATGARDRVTGANVLTF. As DNA, the CDR3 is TGTGCCACGGGGGCCCGGGACAGGGTTACTGGGGCCAACGTCCTGACTTTC.

V usage is TRBV7-9 and J usage is TRBJ2-5; 9 bases line up with TRBD1. Germline V gene sequence: CDR1 SEHNR, CDR2 FQNEAQ (reference sequence). The length of the CDR3 is 14 residues. Trimming at V came to 5 bases and at J to 4 bases, leaving 5 bases not matched to a gene. The CDR3 loop is CASSTRDRVETQYF. The CDR3 nucleotides read TGTGCCAGCAGCACCCGGGACAGGGTAGAGACCCAGTACTTC.

This clone was observed many times. The rearrangement links TRBV7-6 to TRBJ1-5; tentative D call: TRBD1 (5 bases). Germline CDR1 reads SGHVS; CDR2 reads FNYEAQ. The CDR3 sequence is 15 residues long. With 1 base removed from V and 3 bases from J, the gap between germline ends came to 10 bases. As DNA, the CDR3 is TGTGCCAGCAGCTTAGAGGAGGGGTTCAATCAGCCCCAGCATTTT. Protein sequence: CASSLEEGFNQPQHF.

The CDR3 reads CASSILIGRGETQYF. DNA of the CDR3: TGTGCCAGTAGTATTCTTATCGGGAGGGGAGAGACCCAGTACTTC. The gene calls are TRBV19 and TRBJ2-5; 8 nucleotides line up with TRBD2. CDR3 length: 15 amino acids. Trimming at V came to 3 bases and at J to 4 bases, leaving 7 bases not matched to a gene. The germline V gene encodes CDR1 LNHDA and CDR2 SQIVND (reference sequence).

This rearrangement joins TRBV24-1 to TRBJ1-5, with D maybe TRBD1 (5 bases). V was shortened by 7 bases and J by 2 bases, with 11 bases between the two germline ends. The CDR3 is 14 residues long. Germline CDR1 and CDR2: KGHDR and SFDVKD. Here the CDR3 DNA reads TGTGCCACCAGAGCCAGGGAAGGCAATCAGCCCCAGCATTTT. The encoded protein is CATRAREGNQPQHF.

The chain employs TRBV7-2 and TRBJ2-1; possible D gene TRBD2, 5 bases. This CDR3 comprises 15 residues. Germline CDR1 and CDR2: SGHTA and FQGNSA. The V and J ends lost 7 bases and 7 bases respectively, with 20 bases between them. The CDR3 nucleotides read TGTGCCAGCACCCTAAGGCGGGCCAATTCGAATGAGCAGTTCTTC. The encoded protein is CASTLRRANSNEQFF.

The J gene is TRBJ1-4, the V gene TRBV5-4; a weak D match, TRBD1 (6 bases). Germline V CDR1 and CDR2: SGHNT, YYREEE (reference sequence). There are 14 residues in the CDR3. V was trimmed by 4 bases and J by 1 base, leaving 8 bases between them. As DNA, the CDR3 is TGTGCCAGCAGCCTCAGGGGAACTAATGAAAAACTGTTTTTT. Its protein is CASSLRGTNEKLFF.

This sequence joins TRBV27 and TRBJ2-7, with D tentatively TRBD2 (5 bases). Looked up from germline, CDR1 is MNHEY and CDR2 is SMNVEV (reference sequence). V was pared by 4 bases and J by 4 bases, with 17 bases between. CDR3 length equals 15 residues. This CDR3 is CASSWTRQPIYEQYF. CDR3 coding DNA: TGTGCCAGCAGTTGGACTCGGCAACCTATTTACGAGCAGTACTTC.

V is TRBV4-3 and J is TRBJ2-1; 8 nucleotides align to TRBD1. Per the germline V gene, CDR1 is LGHNA and CDR2 is YSLEER. This CDR3 region has 15 residues. V trimming: 3 bases; J trimming: 6 bases; junction bases outside the gene matches: 7. The CDR3 spells CASSQGTGRGNEQFF. The CDR3 DNA sequence: TGCGCCAGCAGCCAGGGGACAGGAAGAGGCAATGAGCAGTTCTTC.

The table lists this clone with many counts. This chain connects TRBV5-1 to TRBJ2-7; 9 bases fit TRBD1. The germline CDR1 and CDR2 sequences are SGHRS and YFSETQ. Unmatched junction bases numbered 11, after V lost 5 bases and J lost 2 bases. This CDR3 region has 16 residues. CDR3 sequence reads: CASSYTGTGLTYEQYF. Here the CDR3 DNA reads TGCGCCAGCAGTTACACCGGGACAGGGTTAACCTACGAGCAGTACTTC.

The gene calls are TRBV5-1 and TRBJ2-5; TRBD1 might be the D (6 bases). The V end was cut by 4 bases, the J end by 5 bases, with 9 bases between. Germline V gene lookup returns CDR1 SGHRS and CDR2 YFSETQ. The CDR3 is made up of 12 amino acids. Here the CDR3 DNA reads TGCGCCAGCAGCAGCGGACAGGAGACCCAGTACTTC. It specifies CASSSGQETQYF.

This clone was seen repeatedly, ten times or more. The chain links TRBV4-3 to TRBJ1-6, with D maybe TRBD1 (6 bases). The CDR3 is 13 residues long. The V gene lost 3 bases and the J gene lost 6 bases, with 6 bases spanning the gap. Germline CDR1 is LGHNA and CDR2 is YSLEER. DNA of the CDR3: TGCGCCAGCAGCCAGGACAGTAATTCACCCCTCCACTTT. Amino acid sequence: CASSQDSNSPLHF.

The genes are TRBV5-8 and TRBJ2-2; 8 nucleotides match TRBD2. Germline V gives CDR1 SGHTS, CDR2 YDEGEE. V gave up 4 bases and J gave up 6 bases; unmatched junction bases: 11. The CDR3 loop spans 16 amino acids. In DNA form, the CDR3 reads TGTGCCAGCAGCCGGCGGTATAGCGGGATGGCCGGGGAGCTGTTTTTT. As protein: CASSRRYSGMAGELFF.

This chain joins TRBV5-1 and TRBJ2-3; 9 bases line up with TRBD2. The length of the CDR3 is 17 residues. Per the germline V gene, CDR1 is SGHRS and CDR2 is YFSETQ. After removal of 0 bases from V and 1 base from J, the junction contained 6 bases not matched to a gene. CDR3 loop: CASSLAVAGAGTDTQYF. The CDR3 DNA reads TGCGCCAGCAGCTTGGCTGTAGCGGGAGCCGGCACAGATACGCAGTATTTT.

DNA for the CDR3: TGTGCCAGCAGCCCAGGGGGTAGCCGCACCGGGGAGCTGTTTTTT. This translates into CASSPGGSRTGELFF. This chain links TRBV7-2 with TRBJ2-2; TRBD1 aligns across 7 bases. V dropped 5 bases and J dropped 4; count of bases not matched to a gene: 7. Germline V gene data show CDR1 as SGHTA and CDR2 as FQGNSA. The CDR3 totals 15 residues.

The rearrangement joins TRBV10-2 to TRBJ1-4, with TRBD1 matching over 10 bases. The CDR3 loop spans 15 amino acids. Germline V CDR1 and CDR2: WSHSY, SAAADI. V lost 2 bases and J lost 5; bases outside the gene matches: 2. CDR3 sequence reads: CASSELGQGNEKLFF. The DNA for the CDR3 is TGCGCCAGCAGTGAGCTGGGACAGGGGAATGAAAAACTGTTTTTT.

CDR3 sequence reads: CASSVDGTSYNEQFF. For the CDR3, the DNA is TGTGCCAGCAGCGTAGATGGGACTAGCTACAATGAGCAGTTCTTC. The chain employs TRBV9 and TRBJ2-1; 8 positions agree with TRBD2. The CDR3 has 15 amino acids. The V gene's germline CDR1 is SGDLS and CDR2 YYNGEE. The J segment lost 3 bases and the V segment lost 0 bases, leaving 2 bases of the junction unmatched.

This sequence joins TRBV5-1 and TRBJ1-2; D unresolved. Germline CDR1 is SGHRS and CDR2 is YFSETQ. V was shortened by 0 bases and J by 3 bases, with 6 bases between the two germline ends. The CDR3 has 13 amino acids. The CDR3 DNA reads TGCGCCAGCAGCTTGGTGATAGACTATGGCTACACCTTC. It yields the protein CASSLVIDYGYTF.

V gene TRBV10-1 combines with J gene TRBJ2-1; 16 bases align to TRBD2. There are 17 residues in the CDR3. J was trimmed by 5 bases and V by 5 bases; bases with no gene match: 6. The germline V gene encodes CDR1 WNHNN and CDR2 SYGVQD (reference sequence). The CDR3 sequence is CASSRGTSGREDNEQFF. Written as DNA, the CDR3 is TGCGCCAGCAGTCGCGGGACTAGCGGGAGGGAGGACAATGAGCAGTTCTTC.

The chain uses TRBV5-1 and TRBJ2-7; a possible D gene is TRBD1 (5 bases). Trimming shortened V by 0 bases and J by 3 bases, and 10 bases separated the two germline ends. Germline assignment: CDR1 SGHRS and CDR2 YFSETQ. The CDR3 covers 14 residues. Written as DNA, the CDR3 is TGCGCCAGCAGCTTGGAGCAGGGATTCTACGAGCAGTACTTC. It specifies CASSLEQGFYEQYF.

The chain has TRBV15 and TRBJ1-2, with TRBD1 matching over 10 bases. This CDR3 is built from 15 residues. V was clipped by 7 bases and J by 8 bases; unmatched bases: 13. Germline V gives CDR1 LNHNV, CDR2 YYDKDF (reference sequence). CDR3 in DNA: TGTGCCACCAACAACCCGACAGGGGGACAGGGGGGCTACACCTTC. Translation gives CATNNPTGGQGGYTF.